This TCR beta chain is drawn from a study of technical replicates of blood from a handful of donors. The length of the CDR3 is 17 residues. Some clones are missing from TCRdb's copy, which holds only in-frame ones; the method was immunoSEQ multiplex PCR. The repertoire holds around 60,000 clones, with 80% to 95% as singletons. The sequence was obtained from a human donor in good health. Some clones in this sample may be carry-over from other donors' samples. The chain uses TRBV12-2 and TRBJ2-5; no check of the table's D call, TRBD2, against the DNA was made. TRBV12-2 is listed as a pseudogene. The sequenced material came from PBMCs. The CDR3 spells CASRLAPSGRVQETQYF. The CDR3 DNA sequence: TGTGCAAGTCGCTTAGCGCCGAGCGGGAGGGTACAAGAGACCCAGTACTTC.